A selection of T cell receptor beta chains follows, all from one sample in a study of shared clonotypes between healthy human individuals. Using immunoSEQ multiplex PCR, the repertoire was profiled, and TCRdb retains in-frame clones only, with some absent. The repertoire holds about 1.5 million clones, with 98% as singletons. What was sequenced was naive CD4+ T cells sorted from blood. The receptors were sampled from a man younger than 40 in good health. The CDR3 runs from the conserved cysteine through the conserved F or W. A D gene is named only where the DNA matches it firmly. Only some rows state a clone size, as once, few, many or a class for expanded clones.

v_call: TRBV27
cdr3_length: 17
d_call: -
clone_size: once
cdr3_aa: CASSLRPGISGANVLTF

v_call: TRBV19
cdr3_length: 16
d_call: TRBD1
clone_size: once
cdr3_aa: CASSRGQGAVGQPQHF

v_call: TRBV11-2
cdr3_length: 17
d_call: -
clone_size: once
cdr3_aa: CASTQPSGLPENTEAFF

v_call: TRBV25-1
cdr3_length: 15
d_call: TRBD1
clone_size: -
cdr3_aa: CASSVPGQPNTEAFF

v_call: TRBV28
cdr3_length: 14
d_call: -
clone_size: -
cdr3_aa: CASWSAGIKDEQFF

v_call: TRBV29-1
cdr3_length: 10
d_call: -
clone_size: -
cdr3_aa: CSVGGGELFF

v_call: TRBV18
cdr3_length: 15
d_call: TRBD2
clone_size: -
cdr3_aa: CASSPIAGAGETQYF

v_call: TRBV5-4
cdr3_length: 13
d_call: TRBD1
clone_size: -
cdr3_aa: CASSATGWDEQFF

v_call: TRBV5-1
cdr3_length: 14
d_call: TRBD2
clone_size: -
cdr3_aa: CASRTSGRDNEQFF

v_call: TRBV10-1
cdr3_length: 14
d_call: -
clone_size: -
cdr3_aa: CASSEHLDTGELFF

v_call: TRBV5-1
cdr3_length: 14
d_call: -
clone_size: -
cdr3_aa: CASRPRAENYGYTF

v_call: TRBV5-1
cdr3_length: 16
d_call: TRBD1
clone_size: -
cdr3_aa: CASSSIPGGINEKLFF

v_call: TRBV7-2
cdr3_length: 15
d_call: -
clone_size: -
cdr3_aa: CASSPQQGDYYEQYF

v_call: TRBV7-9
cdr3_length: 14
d_call: TRBD1
clone_size: once
cdr3_aa: CASSYPGTGYEQYF

v_call: TRBV9
cdr3_length: 14
d_call: -
clone_size: -
cdr3_aa: CASSVGGAVRTQYF

v_call: TRBV9
cdr3_length: 14
d_call: TRBD1
clone_size: -
cdr3_aa: CASSVGGQGTEQYF

v_call: TRBV27
cdr3_length: 16
d_call: TRBD1
clone_size: -
cdr3_aa: CASSKEGQPSNQPQHF

v_call: TRBV28
cdr3_length: 16
d_call: TRBD1
clone_size: -
cdr3_aa: CASSSLPGQGARGYTF

v_call: TRBV7-2
cdr3_length: 16
d_call: -
clone_size: -
cdr3_aa: CASSLGGRVHGYEQYF

v_call: TRBV7-9
cdr3_length: 15
d_call: -
clone_size: -
cdr3_aa: CATGKGRDIGQPQHF

v_call: TRBV28
cdr3_length: 12
d_call: -
clone_size: -
cdr3_aa: CASSLSQYEQYF

v_call: TRBV19
cdr3_length: 13
d_call: -
clone_size: -
cdr3_aa: CASSMRGDQPQHF

v_call: TRBV28
cdr3_length: 14
d_call: -
clone_size: -
cdr3_aa: CASSTTGGPDTQYF

v_call: TRBV2
cdr3_length: 15
d_call: -
clone_size: -
cdr3_aa: CASSGQAVSTDTQYF

v_call: TRBV7-2
cdr3_length: 16
d_call: -
clone_size: -
cdr3_aa: CASSLVDGSYTGELFF

v_call: TRBV27
cdr3_length: 15
d_call: -
clone_size: once
cdr3_aa: CASSLGGDGTDTQYF

v_call: TRBV19
cdr3_length: 16
d_call: TRBD2
clone_size: -
cdr3_aa: CASSTLAGLSYNEQFF

v_call: TRBV18
cdr3_length: 15
d_call: -
clone_size: -
cdr3_aa: CASSPGATGTDTQYF

v_call: TRBV6-4
cdr3_length: 15
d_call: -
clone_size: -
cdr3_aa: CASSDSTSSYNEQFF

v_call: TRBV7-2
cdr3_length: 18
d_call: TRBD1
clone_size: -
cdr3_aa: CASSLYLQTGISGNTIYF

v_call: TRBV28
cdr3_length: 15
d_call: -
clone_size: -
cdr3_aa: CASSNPGGATDTQYF

v_call: TRBV4-3
cdr3_length: 17
d_call: TRBD1
clone_size: -
cdr3_aa: CASSQQNPGGSTGELFF

v_call: TRBV5-1
cdr3_length: 13
d_call: -
clone_size: -
cdr3_aa: CASSFGSGETQYF

v_call: TRBV5-1
cdr3_length: 14
d_call: TRBD2
clone_size: -
cdr3_aa: CASSVAGVGETQYF

v_call: TRBV18
cdr3_length: 16
d_call: TRBD2
clone_size: -
cdr3_aa: CASSTVAGVSYNEQFF

v_call: TRBV2
cdr3_length: 17
d_call: -
clone_size: -
cdr3_aa: CASNPWEGQEALSTIYF

v_call: TRBV7-2
cdr3_length: 13
d_call: -
clone_size: -
cdr3_aa: CASSLGAFREQYF

v_call: TRBV5-4
cdr3_length: 13
d_call: -
clone_size: -
cdr3_aa: CASSPDGGWGYTF

v_call: TRBV18
cdr3_length: 16
d_call: TRBD2
clone_size: -
cdr3_aa: CASSPQLAGVYNEQFF

v_call: TRBV4-1
cdr3_length: 17
d_call: -
clone_size: -
cdr3_aa: CASSQDRQAHSNQPQHF

v_call: TRBV7-2
cdr3_length: 15
d_call: -
clone_size: -
cdr3_aa: CASSLLPGPSYEQYF

v_call: TRBV30
cdr3_length: 15
d_call: -
clone_size: -
cdr3_aa: CAWSEDPQGGNTIYF

v_call: TRBV9
cdr3_length: 16
d_call: TRBD2
clone_size: -
cdr3_aa: CASSADGRTNTDTQYF

v_call: TRBV7-9
cdr3_length: 15
d_call: -
clone_size: -
cdr3_aa: CASRSGTESSYEQYF

v_call: TRBV9
cdr3_length: 16
d_call: TRBD1
clone_size: -
cdr3_aa: CASSAGQLTTNTEAFF

v_call: TRBV5-1
cdr3_length: 14
d_call: TRBD2
clone_size: -
cdr3_aa: CASSAGTNYNEQFF

v_call: TRBV4-1
cdr3_length: 15
d_call: -
clone_size: -
cdr3_aa: CASRLGDGNSYEQYF

v_call: TRBV10-1
cdr3_length: 14
d_call: TRBD2
clone_size: -
cdr3_aa: CASSLTSGHNEQFF

v_call: TRBV4-3
cdr3_length: 13
d_call: -
clone_size: -
cdr3_aa: CASSQFPGGPQHF

v_call: TRBV28
cdr3_length: 14
d_call: -
clone_size: -
cdr3_aa: CASSFGGAGQPQHF

v_call: TRBV7-9
cdr3_length: 15
d_call: TRBD1
clone_size: -
cdr3_aa: CASSFGQGEHQPQHF

v_call: TRBV9
cdr3_length: 14
d_call: TRBD1
clone_size: -
cdr3_aa: CASSVGTGPYEQYF

v_call: TRBV5-1
cdr3_length: 15
d_call: TRBD1
clone_size: -
cdr3_aa: CASSSTGQAAYEQYF

v_call: TRBV5-1
cdr3_length: 18
d_call: TRBD1
clone_size: -
cdr3_aa: CASSLPYGQGYQNTEAFF

v_call: TRBV5-8
cdr3_length: 16
d_call: -
clone_size: -
cdr3_aa: CASSPDWESSYNEQFF

v_call: TRBV21-1
cdr3_length: 16
d_call: -
clone_size: -
cdr3_aa: CASSMDRGPLGDTQYF

v_call: TRBV7-9
cdr3_length: 14
d_call: TRBD1
clone_size: -
cdr3_aa: CASSEAGQGDGYTF

v_call: TRBV6-5
cdr3_length: 13
d_call: -
clone_size: -
cdr3_aa: CASSYSWGSEQFF

v_call: TRBV28
cdr3_length: 14
d_call: -
clone_size: once
cdr3_aa: CASSFYRRTYEQYF